The rows below give T cell receptor beta chains drawn from one sample of a study of T-cell reconstitution after alpha-beta-depleted transplantation in children. TCRdb itself ran the PCR reads through MiXCR, one entry per CDR3 protein. This table has about 200,000 distinct CDR3 sequences, approximately 6% appearing once. This specimen consisted of PBMCs, obtained before TCRalphabeta/CD19-depleted stem cell transplant. These receptors originate from a girl less than two years old with combined immunodeficiency, due to receive a stem cell transplant. Each CDR3 is given without its conserved first and last residue. The D gene is left open where the match is weak. Clone size appears in some rows only: once, few, many, or a class for an expanded clone.

TRBV20-1 | many | NA | SALQGPGTEAF
TRBV12-3/TRBV12-4 | many | NA | ASSLVGIYGGYT
TRBV5-1 | many | NA | ASSFRPGNEQF
TRBV5-1 | many | NA | ASSLSGPRGTEAF
TRBV28 | many | NA | ASSPSGFTDTQY
TRBV12-3/TRBV12-4 | many | NA | ASSWIGTIGETQY
TRBV4-3 | many | NA | ASSYFSSYNSPLH
TRBV7-9 | many | NA | ASSSGTHNEQF
TRBV7-9 | NA | TRBD1 | ASSAQGQGEGDYGYT
TRBV29-1 | many | NA | SVGGGSGTSYEQY
TRBV28 | many | TRBD2 | ASMWREDKRGISHTDTQY
TRBV2 | many | NA | ARSGANVLT
TRBV7-2 | many | NA | ASSLAGLAQETQY
TRBV20-1 | many | TRBD2 | SAPFLREGPTDTQY
TRBV27 | many | TRBD2 | ASSSRGGLGGDTQY
TRBV29-1 | many | NA | SVGEGYNSPLH
TRBV20-1 | many | NA | SAMKDTYSGSYNEQF
TRBV7-6 | NA | NA | ASSQGPGGEQF
TRBV7-2 | many | TRBD2 | ASSRILGTSDYEQY
TRBV5-5 | many | NA | ASSLVSQRDHEQY
TRBV7-8 | few | NA | ASSLAQGRTVSEKLF
TRBV20-1 | many | NA | SARARTYNEQF
TRBV20-1 | many | TRBD2 | SATGGSINEQF
TRBV11-1 | many | TRBD1 | ASSLQDRVLSYNEQF
TRBV12-3/TRBV12-4 | NA | NA | ASSFGATSPQH
TRBV6-1 | many | NA | ASRAGFWTVRSPLH
TRBV5-1 | many | NA | ASSSTGAVRSSYNEQF
TRBV29-1 | many | NA | SVEGKDLTNYGYT
TRBV6-5 | many | NA | ASSYLLRGANTGELF
TRBV4-1 | many | TRBD2 | ASSQDKVMLAGAPGELF
TRBV11-2 | many | NA | ASRTALNTEAF
TRBV28 | many | NA | ASSLISGQGGRETQY
TRBV7-3 | many | NA | ASSPDYSGNTIY
TRBV5-1 | many | NA | ASKGYPRNEQF
TRBV3-1 | many | TRBD1 | ASSQLGQGISYNEQF
TRBV5-1 | many | NA | ASSFYAQDMNTEAF
TRBV7-8 | many | NA | ASSPRTGKEAF
TRBV10-3 | many | NA | AISESNEKLF
TRBV5-1 | many | NA | ASSSGVGYNEQF
TRBV28 | many | NA | ASSLRTVSYEQY
TRBV28 | many | NA | ASSSPPAEETQY
TRBV30 | few | TRBD2 | AWKTSGRYNEQF
TRBV28 | many | NA | ASSPLGAPYGYT
TRBV27 | many | TRBD2 | ASSPGTSGDNEQF
TRBV7-8 | many | NA | ASSLGYAAYEQY
TRBV12-3/TRBV12-4 | few | TRBD2 | ASCLSSGGSLGSTDTQY
TRBV7-2 | many | NA | ASSELGQEGETQY
TRBV5-5 | NA | TRBD1 | ASSWTGGGDTEAF
TRBV28 | many | NA | ASSFPPGYEQF
TRBV6-5 | many | NA | ASSYSEQRAFPADTQY
TRBV5-6 | many | NA | ASSLASEQY